This record looks at one TCR beta chain sequence and its context. There are a few counts of this clonotype. The specificity of this receptor is unknown. No much larger clonotype is one base removed from it; base qualities were not supplied. Ends trimmed: V by 4 bases, J by 9 bases; bases unmatched to a gene: 14. Per the germline V gene, KGHDR is the CDR1 and SFDVKD is the CDR2. Spanning cysteine to phenylalanine, the CDR3 consists of 17 amino acids. The DNA shown is the 51-base CDR3, in frame from base 1. Library construction relied on RT-PCR. Sequencing used an Illumina HiSeq 2500. TCRdb ran its own pipeline on the public reads, namely fastp trimming at Q25 and MiXCR clone calling, and kept in-frame beta chains. Rows with a matching CDR3 protein are joined into one entry that keeps the most common DNA and genes. This sample holds some 500,000 distinct CDR3 sequences; about 25% were observed only once. The ten largest account for approximately 2% of the sample.

These data come from a study of response to subunit inactivated influenza vaccine (dated by TCRdb to 2016 to 2018). General notes on the study: Deep quantitative profiling of the T cell receptor repertoire was used in the study to follow responses to a trivalent subunit inactivated influenza vaccine. Findings and caveats that apply to the study as a whole: The authors proposed that each seasonal influenza vaccination may bring in only a limited number of new T cells.

Recombination linked TRBV24-1 to TRBJ2-1; 10 central bases correspond to TRBD1. The clonotype originates from a man aged 50-59 years who received an inactivated influenza vaccine. Donor details come from another sample of the same person, matched by shared clones. The input for sequencing was CD4+ T cells sorted from PBMCs, taken more than 4 days after vaccination. The nucleotide sequence is given as TGTGCCACCAGTGACCCTGAGGGACAGGGGTCCCTGAGTGAGCAGTTCTTC. Its translation reads: CATSDPEGQGSLSEQFF.